Below are 20 T cell receptor beta chains sequenced from a single sample in a study of blood T cell repertoires in COVID-19 (dated by TCRdb to 2019 to 2021). Library creation used the immunoSEQ multiplex PCR assay. TCRdb stores this immuneACCESS table with in-frame sequences only. Part of the clones is absent; in the studies checked, under half of the shortfall reflects unresolved V genes, and no reason is known for the rest. This sample lists about 170,000 clones; around 85% were detected once. Roughly 1.1% of the sample comes from the top ten. The source material was peripheral blood. All receptors derive from a man between 60 and 70 years old who had recovered from COVID-19.

The V call is TRBV6-5, the J call TRBJ1-2, with TRBD1 as a possible D gene (5 bases). Per germline, CDR1 MNHEY and CDR2 SVGAGI. The CDR3 spans 15 residues. V was clipped by 0 bases and J by 9 bases, with 17 bases between them. The CDR3 region is CASSYSAGGEKSYTF. CDR3 nucleotides: TGTGCCAGCAGTTACTCGGCCGGGGGGGAGAAGAGCTACACCTTC.

CDR3 amino acids: CASSTNRPGEQFF. CDR3 in DNA: TGTGCCAGCAGTACAAATCGGCCGGGAGAGCAGTTCTTC. The chain uses TRBV12-3 or TRBV12-4 and TRBJ2-1, with D possibly being TRBD2 (5 bases). V was trimmed by 5 bases and J by 10 bases, leaving 15 bases between them. CDR3 length: 13 residues.

The rearrangement links TRBV15 to TRBJ2-5; perhaps TRBD1 as D (5 bases). Per the germline V gene, CDR1 is LNHNV and CDR2 is YYDKDF (reference sequence). The CDR3 is 13 amino acids. V gave up 0 bases and J gave up 7 bases, with 9 bases separating them. The CDR3 protein is CATSRENRGTQYF. For the CDR3, the DNA is TGTGCCACCAGCAGAGAAAATAGGGGGACCCAGTACTTC.

This clone was detected only a few times. This chain's CDR3 is CASRPASGDTDTQYF. CDR3 nucleotides: TGTGCCAGCAGACCGGCTAGCGGGGACACAGATACGCAGTATTTT. The genes are TRBV4-2 and TRBJ2-3; TRBD2 agrees at 9 bases. The length of the CDR3 is 15 residues. CDR1 is LGHNA and CDR2 is YNFKEQ in the germline V gene. Unmatched junction bases numbered 6, after V lost 6 bases and J lost 2 bases.

The CDR3 coding sequence is TGTGCCACCAGTGAAGGACTAGCGGGTTCCTACGAGCAGTACTTC. It is translated as CATSEGLAGSYEQYF. The J gene is TRBJ2-7, the V gene TRBV24-1; 11 bases align to TRBD2. The CDR3 covers 15 residues. V shed 4 bases, J shed 1 base, and the junction held 2 bases outside the gene matches. Germline CDR1 reads KGHDR; CDR2 reads SFDVKD.

This chain joins TRBV7-2 and TRBJ1-2; D is possibly TRBD1 (5 bases). The CDR3 runs 14 residues. CDR1 and CDR2 from the germline V gene are SGHTA and FQGNSA. With 8 bases removed from V and 0 bases from J, the gap between germline ends came to 13 bases. CDR3 sequence (DNA): TGTGCCAGCGTTTCAGGGCCGACTAACTATGGCTACACCTTC. Amino acid sequence: CASVSGPTNYGYTF.

This chain uses TRBV6-2 or TRBV6-3 with TRBJ2-4; D perhaps matches TRBD2 (7 bases). CDR3 length: 18 amino acids. CDR1 and CDR2 (germline): MNHEY, SVGEGT. V was clipped by 4 bases and J by 0 bases, with 19 bases between them. CDR3 region: CASSFTRGLRLAKNIQYF. For the CDR3, the DNA is TGTGCCAGCAGTTTTACGCGGGGGCTGCGGTTAGCCAAAAACATTCAGTACTTC.

This chain joins TRBV7-6 and TRBJ2-2; 7 nucleotides align to TRBD1. From germline, CDR1 is SGHVS and CDR2 FNYEAQ. Trimming at V came to 3 bases and at J to 4 bases, leaving 5 bases not matched to a gene. The CDR3 totals 15 residues. The CDR3 sequence: CASSLGQPSTGELFF. For the CDR3, the DNA is TGTGCCAGCAGCTTGGGACAGCCCAGCACCGGGGAGCTGTTTTTT.

This rearrangement joins TRBV24-1 to TRBJ2-3; a weak D match, TRBD1 (6 bases). The CDR3 has 15 amino acids. With 4 bases removed from V and 2 bases from J, the gap between germline ends came to 12 bases. CDR1 and CDR2 (germline): KGHDR, SFDVKD. The CDR3 DNA sequence: TGTGCCACCAGTGACCTGAACAGGGCCACAGATACGCAGTATTTT. Encoded protein: CATSDLNRATDTQYF.

The chain combines TRBV11-2 with TRBJ2-2; D gene uncertain. This CDR3 has 13 residues. The V gene's germline CDR1 is SGHAT and CDR2 FQNNGV. The V end was cut by 7 bases, the J end by 7 bases, with 13 bases between. The CDR3 nucleotides read TGTGCCAGCATAAAGGCACCAGGCGGGGAGCTGTTTTTT. Translating it yields CASIKAPGGELFF.

Only one count was recorded for this clone. The V call is TRBV6-1, the J call TRBJ1-2; 7 positions agree with TRBD1. In germline, CDR1 is MNHNS, CDR2 SASEGT. Germline trimming cut 3 bases from V and 6 bases from J; bases unmatched to any gene: 1. This CDR3 comprises 12 residues. CDR3 bases: TGTGCCAGCAGTGAGACAGGGAATGGCTACACCTTC. Translated, it gives CASSETGNGYTF.

The gene calls are TRBV9 and TRBJ1-6; a possible D gene is TRBD1 (6 bases). Looked up from germline, CDR1 is SGDLS and CDR2 is YYNGEE. The CDR3 extends over 17 amino acids. Trimming shortened V by 4 bases and J by 13 bases, and 27 bases separated the two germline ends. The CDR3 bases are TGTGCCAGCAGCATCGACCCTACAGGGTTGGCGTCGTCCCCCCTCCACTTT. Its translation: CASSIDPTGLASSPLHF.

This clone was observed a few times. The chain links TRBV6-6 to TRBJ1-6, with D uncertain. CDR1 MNHNY and CDR2 SVGAGI come from the germline V gene (reference sequence). CDR3 length: 14 amino acids. Trimming removed 2 bases at V and 7 bases at J, with 9 bases between. CDR3 region: CASSYGQANSPLHF. The CDR3 DNA sequence: TGTGCCAGCAGTTACGGCCAGGCAAATTCACCCCTCCACTTT.

The V and J genes are TRBV7-8 and TRBJ1-1; 9 nucleotides match TRBD1. The CDR3 sequence is 15 residues long. The trim removed 5 bases at V and 3 bases at J, leaving 7 bases unmatched. CDR1 and CDR2 (germline): SGHVS, FQNEAQ. The CDR3 nucleotides read TGTGCCAGCAGCCAGGGACAGGGAAGGGACACTGAAGCTTTCTTT. This sequence encodes CASSQGQGRDTEAFF.

J is TRBJ2-1 and V is TRBV7-2, with 10 nucleotides matching TRBD2. J gave up 0 bases and V 5 bases, and 4 bases lay outside the gene matches. CDR3 size: 16 residues. The germline V gene has CDR1 SGHTA and CDR2 FQGNSA. Here the CDR3 DNA reads TGTGCCAGCAGCAATAGCGGGGGGAGCTCCTACAATGAGCAGTTCTTC. It is translated as CASSNSGGSSYNEQFF. Using reference TRBV7-2 and TRBJ2-1 for the parts outside the CDR3, the full variable domain is GAGVSQSPSNKVTEKGKDVELRCDPISGHTALYWYRQSLGQGLEFLIYFQGNSAPDKSGLPSDRFSAERTGGSVSTLTIQRTQQEDSAVYLCASSNSGGSSYNEQFFGPGTRLTVL.

The V gene is TRBV5-4, the J gene TRBJ2-2; possible D gene TRBD2, 5 bases. Between the trimmed V and J ends, which lost 4 bases and 5 bases, there was a span of 15 bases. CDR3 length equals 15 residues. The V gene's germline CDR1 is SGHNT and CDR2 YYREEE (reference sequence). The CDR3 is CASSPGSRGTGELFF. CDR3 in DNA: TGTGCCAGCAGCCCGGGGTCTAGAGGGACCGGGGAGCTGTTTTTT.

The V gene is TRBV11-2, the J gene TRBJ2-7, with D hard to call. The CDR3 has 12 amino acids. Per the germline V gene, CDR1 is SGHAT and CDR2 is FQNNGV. V was clipped by 2 bases and J by 1 base, with 3 bases between them. CDR3 sequence reads: CASSLQSYEQYF. DNA for the CDR3: TGTGCCAGCAGCTTACAATCCTACGAGCAGTACTTC.

The chain combines TRBV6-5 with TRBJ1-2; no clear D. Trimming removed 6 bases at V and 0 bases at J, with 8 bases between. The CDR3 spans 13 residues. CDR1 is MNHEY, CDR2 SVGAGI, per germline. This CDR3 is CASSLQPNYGYTF. The CDR3 bases are TGTGCCAGCAGCTTACAGCCTAACTATGGCTACACCTTC.

This clone has only one observation. The chain has TRBV6-5 and TRBJ1-4; D possibly corresponds to TRBD1 (6 bases). Germline values: CDR1 MNHEY, CDR2 SVGAGI. The CDR3 has 14 amino acids. V dropped 5 bases and J dropped 0 bases, with 7 bases sitting between them. CDR3: CASSRTATNEKLFF. The DNA of the CDR3 is TGTGCCAGCAGTAGGACAGCAACTAATGAAAAACTGTTTTTT.

This CDR3 is CASSLSRTYEQYF. The CDR3 DNA sequence: TGTGCCAGCAGCTTAAGCAGGACCTACGAGCAGTACTTC. J is TRBJ2-7 and V is TRBV7-2; no definite D call. The CDR3 loop spans 13 amino acids. Germline V CDR1 and CDR2: SGHTA, FQGNSA. V dropped 2 bases and J dropped 2 bases, with 7 bases sitting between them.